This T cell receptor (beta chain) originates from a study of cytomegalovirus exposure and HLA in healthy donors (dated by TCRdb to about 2017). Some background on the complete study: According to an earlier analysis of a few hundred of the donors, about 190 million T cells yielded 117 million unique TCR beta sequences and around 280 Gb of sequence data. Approximately 300 gigabases of sequencing data and 75 million to 85 million unique TCR sequences made up an early release that covered roughly 670 HLA-typed donors. Of the roughly 400 genotyped donors, over 65% fell in the genetic ancestry cluster associated with self-reported Caucasian donors. The study aimed to test whether signatures of past pathogen exposure could be identified by cataloging public T cell receptors. The T cell repertoires of 666 subjects were profiled by immunosequencing and related to cytomegalovirus serostatus. Besides the first cohort of 550 to 750 subjects, a separate validation cohort made up of roughly 130 different subjects was used. The study combined high-throughput TCR immunosequencing, statistical association of individual TCRs with disease status, and machine learning to predict cytomegalovirus infection status. In a later analysis, previously published TCR beta repertoires from several hundred donors were re-analyzed and high-resolution HLA genotyping was added so that TCR occurrence patterns could be studied. In the later analysis, no new phenotypic data were used to find candidate immune exposures; instead, reliance was placed on TCR beta sequences and their occurrence across donors. To decide whether each TCR beta V gene segment behaved as functional or pseudogenic, an earlier analysis of some 600 of the donors relied on high-throughput TCR beta sequencing. Donor age, sex, ethnicity and CMV serostatus were collected together with the repertoire data. Genome-wide SNP genotypes for about 60% of the 666 donors were used in a later genetic analysis, which treated that subset as a discovery cohort. All discovery cohort repertoires had been generated on a single sequencing platform. HLA typing included class I and class II loci at four-digit resolution. Typing coverage differed by locus: A, B, C, DRB1 and DQB1 were typed in about 629-640 donors, DQA1 in approximately 520, DPA1 in 600 to 610, and DPB1 in around 440. Because of strong linkage in the cohort, four or five DR-DQ haplotypes were treated as single units for association and clustering. Among about 390 genotyped donors of the cohort, an average of approximately 230,000 unique TCR beta nucleotide sequences were sequenced per donor, roughly 20% of them non-productive. Beyond this particular receptor, the publication reports: The 87-base-pair reads could not distinguish some IMGT-functional V segments, including TRBV6-2 and TRBV6-3, so those segments were excluded. Across donors, most TCR sequences were observed very rarely, whereas some public TCRs were present in many individuals. In a later analysis, several top co-occurrence clusters were reported to appear linked to parvovirus B19, influenza, CMV and Epstein-Barr virus. A further reported finding was that TCR beta sequences accurately predicted the HLA-A and HLA-B alleles for most subjects in the first cohort. In the study, some 180 TCR beta chains were listed as associated with cytomegalovirus. Sequencing depth was assumed to be roughly uniform across donors in the presence/absence analyses, though that assumption may not hold. Immune exposure information for the cohort was limited to CMV serostatus. In both the original and validation cohorts, the classifier was reported to diagnose cytomegalovirus status with high specificity and sensitivity. A later analysis found that most CMV-associated TCR beta chains appeared HLA-restricted, with HLA associations seemingly driven largely by CMV exposure. Because HLA typing was missing for some donors at each locus, association tests included only the typed subset. A later analysis associated about 18,000 TCR beta sequences with specific HLA alleles at a false discovery rate of 0.05. When HLA alleles, especially DR and DQ, strongly co-occurred, attributing TCR associations to individual alleles was difficult. An association between a missense DCLRE1C variant and V-gene and J-gene trimming of TCR beta chains was found in a later genetic analysis and replicated in an independent cohort. According to the authors, the approach could potentially be generalized to other disease states and immunological phenotypes. Only TCR beta chains were sequenced in this cohort, and the absence of alpha or paired-chain data limited detectable features. In a later analysis, TCR association rates were found to vary across HLA loci, with the most associated TCRs seen for DRB1 alleles and the fewest for HLA-C alleles. An earlier analysis of around 500 of the donors showed that most TCR beta V segments appeared in productive rearrangements either about 90% or about 30% of the time, which broadly matched IMGT annotations. Because counts were too low, fewer than 20 rarely observed V segments, including chromosome 9 orphons, were excluded from the earlier analysis of fewer than 650 of the donors. Correlated functional status among segregating V segments might reflect linkage disequilibrium, but an unknown experimental factor could not be ruled out. Compared with equally common non-associated chains, HLA-associated TCR beta chains in a later analysis were more clonally expanded and had lower generation probabilities. Three of the identified cytomegalovirus-associated TCR beta chains were confirmed in vitro to be specific for cytomegalovirus antigens. According to a later genetic analysis, donors in an Asian-associated ancestry cluster had fewer N-insertions in productive TCRs than the roughly 670-donor mean. The sequencing pipeline was judged likely to have produced a cluster of highly shared sequence variants as a technical artifact.

In total, 600 or so healthy bone marrow donors made up the cohort. All cohort members were sampled while nominally healthy, although unrecorded immune exposures were likely present. The donor was CMV seropositive and belonged to the group of 250 to 350 seropositive cohort members. A peripheral blood sample was provided by each donor, and peripheral blood mononuclear cells were used for TCR beta sequencing. The Qiagen DNeasy Blood Extraction Kit was used to extract genomic DNA from the blood cell samples. Comments on this clone: Its target antigen remains unknown.

CDR3 length: 15 amino acids, cysteine to phenylalanine. The DNA shown is the 45-base CDR3, in frame from base 1. Sequences KGHSH (CDR1) and LQKENI (CDR2) are obtained from the germline V gene. V gives up 5 bases and J gives up 5 bases, and the segment between their germline ends measures 18 bases. Libraries were prepared through the immunoSEQ multiplex PCR assay. For the multiplex PCR, a mixture combining 60 forward primers for TCR Vbeta segments and 13 reverse primers for TCR Jbeta segments was used. A multiplex PCR assay on genomic DNA amplified the CDR3 region of rearranged TCR beta genes. The amplified TCR beta libraries were sequenced on the Illumina HiSeq System as 87-base-pair reads. For the original study's pipeline: A later analysis counted about 82 million unique TCR beta chains across the 670 or so repertoires, and 9.5 million to 11 million of these chains were shared by at least two donors. A nearest-neighbor algorithm error-corrected the raw reads and collapsed the reads into unique sequences, merging closely related sequences to remove PCR and sequencing errors. Alignment of CDR3 sequences to IMGT reference sequences was used to assign V, D and J gene segments. For a sequence to be retained, at least a six-nucleotide match to both a V gene segment and a J gene segment was required. A rearrangement was called productive if the CDR3 had no stop codons and remained in frame with V and J, and every other rearrangement was called non-productive. CDR3 was defined according to IMGT convention as the region running from the second conserved V-encoded cysteine to the conserved J-encoded phenylalanine. The earlier analysis of some 550 of the donors excluded any sequence lacking an unambiguous match to a single V gene segment. An earlier analysis of 500 to 700 of the donors classified V segments as functional when productive rearrangements were above 56.7% and as segregating when the standard deviation between donors was above 5%. A statistical classification framework was built for diagnosing cytomegalovirus status from the catalog of TCR beta chain sequences. V and J gene assignment, in a later analysis, came from comparing TCR nucleotide sequences with IMGT/GENE-DB human TR gene sequences. The TCRdist pipeline was used in a later analysis to assign CDR3 sequences and most-parsimonious VDJ recombination scenarios. In a later analysis, each TCR beta chain was defined by its CDR3 amino acid sequence together with its V-gene family, and reads lacking a unique V-gene family were excluded. In a later analysis, around 600 highly shared, low-generation-probability nucleotide sequences were removed to address suspected cross-contamination and a sequencing artifact. For each public chain, a later analysis derived a clonal expansion index from normalized ranks of inferred template counts within each repertoire. Generation probabilities in a later analysis came from a VDJ recombination model fitted to out-of-frame rearrangements, and those results were checked against IGoR. In a later analysis, hypergeometric tests were used to score TCR-TCR, TCR-HLA and TCR-CMV co-occurrence, with a repertoire-size bias correction applied to TCR pairs. A later analysis estimated false discovery rates by permuting HLA or CMV assignments 20 times. A later analysis grouped co-occurring TCRs with DBSCAN, adding TCRdist sequence similarity when clustering within HLA-allele-positive subsets. Co-occurrence clustering excluded repertoires with fewer than 30,000 or more than 120,000 public chains, plus five with anomalous nucleotide sharing. In TCRdb, the immuneACCESS table is reduced to in-frame sequences with V and J assigned. These tables do not hold every clone; where another copy was compared, an unresolved V gene accounts for under half, and the others remain unexplained. V and J calls and clone size are copied from that table; D and trimming were computed from the DNA. The sample's own table lists 220,000 or so clones. The ten largest account for over 0.95% of the sample.

Rearrangement joined TRBV18 to TRBJ1-1; no confident D gene assignment can be made. Sequenced sample: PBMCs. This TCR came from a girl aged 2 to 9 in good health and CMV-seropositive. The encoded CDR3 is CASSSFDSPGTEAFF. The DNA sequence is as follows: TGTGCCAGCTCATCATTCGACTCCCCCGGGACTGAAGCTTTCTTT.